This entry lists 25 T cell receptor beta chains sequenced from one sample in a study of blood T cell repertoires in COVID-19. TCRdb's copy holds only in-frame clones and misses some; the assay was immunoSEQ multiplex PCR. Of 180,000 or so clones in the sample, 75% to 90% were seen once. Sample: peripheral blood. Source of these receptors: a man between 35 and 55 years old with acute or convalescent COVID-19.

The V call is TRBV30, the J call TRBJ2-1; TRBD2 matches at 11 bases. The V gene's germline CDR1 is GTSNPN and CDR2 SVGIG (reference sequence). V lost 3 bases to trimming and J lost 8 bases; unmatched junction nucleotides: 12. CDR3 length: 16 amino acids. The CDR3 sequence: CAWRDSGGAVLHEQFF. As DNA, the CDR3 is TGTGCCTGGAGAGATAGCGGGGGGGCTGTGCTGCATGAGCAGTTCTTC.

In this sample, this clone turned up a few times. The genes are TRBV4-3 and TRBJ2-7, with TRBD1 matching 11 bases. With 4 bases clipped from V and 3 bases from J, the junction kept 5 bases outside the gene matches. Germline CDR1 and CDR2: LGHNA and YSLEER. The length of the CDR3 is 15 residues. The CDR3 region is CASSPGTGGGYEQYF. In DNA, the CDR3 is TGCGCCAGCAGCCCGGGGACAGGGGGAGGCTACGAGCAGTACTTC.

The V call is TRBV19, the J call TRBJ1-6, with 7 nucleotides matching TRBD1. Germline trimming cut 6 bases from V and 7 bases from J; bases unmatched to any gene: 6. CDR1 is LNHDA, CDR2 SQIVND, per germline (reference sequence). The CDR3 extends over 14 amino acids. CDR3 sequence reads: CASRWGTANSPLHF. The CDR3 DNA reads as TGTGCCAGTAGGTGGGGGACAGCCAATTCACCCCTCCACTTT. The full variable domain, its missing parts supplied by reference TRBV19 and TRBJ1-6, is DGGITQSPKYLFRKEGQNVTLSCEQNLNHDAMYWYRQDPGQGLRLIYYSQIVNDFQKGDIAEGYSVSREKKESFPLTVTSAQKNPTAFYLCASRWGTANSPLHFGNGTRLTVT.

For the CDR3, the DNA is TGTGCCAGCTCACTTGGGGGGAACTATGGCTACACCTTC. As protein: CASSLGGNYGYTF. The V call is TRBV18, the J call TRBJ1-2, with D tentatively TRBD1 (5 bases). Trimming shortened V by 4 bases and J by 2 bases, and 8 bases separated the two germline ends. Looked up from germline, CDR1 is KGHSH and CDR2 is LQKENI. The CDR3 totals 13 residues.

The V gene is TRBV15, the J gene TRBJ1-2, with D maybe TRBD1 (5 bases). In germline, CDR1 is LNHNV, CDR2 YYDKDF (reference sequence). This CDR3 is built from 15 residues. Trimming stripped 0 bases from V and 1 base from J, with 9 bases between. Here the CDR3 DNA reads TGTGCCACCAGCAGAGATTGGGGGGGTAACTATGGCTACACCTTC. The encoded protein is CATSRDWGGNYGYTF.

The CDR3 region is CASSEGQMNQPQHF. Written as DNA, the CDR3 is TGTGCCAGCTCCGAGGGACAGATGAATCAGCCCCAGCATTTT. The rearrangement uses TRBV3-1 (or the pseudogene TRBV3-2) and TRBJ1-5; 7 bases are a match to TRBD1. Germline trimming cut 8 bases from V and 4 bases from J; bases unmatched to any gene: 8. Germline loops: CDR1 LGHDT, CDR2 YNNKEL (reference sequence). The CDR3 contains 14 residues.

This chain uses TRBV7-9 with TRBJ2-1; TRBD1 might be the D (5 bases). The V gene lost 1 base and the J gene lost 8 bases, with 9 bases spanning the gap. This CDR3 has 13 amino acids. Germline V gene lookup returns CDR1 SEHNR and CDR2 FQNEAQ (reference sequence). CDR3 protein: CASSLVQGDEQFF. The CDR3, as DNA: TGTGCCAGCAGCTTAGTCCAAGGGGATGAGCAGTTCTTC.

This clone showed up just a few times. The chain carries TRBV7-2 and TRBJ2-7, with D possibly being TRBD1 (6 bases). Trimming removed 3 bases from V and 3 bases from J, with 18 bases in between. The CDR3 runs to 16 residues. Germline CDR1 and CDR2: SGHTA and FQGNSA. In DNA, the CDR3 is TGTGCCAGCAGCTTGGGGGCAGACATGTCCCTCTACGAGCAGTACTTC. Translating it yields CASSLGADMSLYEQYF.

The V and J genes are TRBV6-6 and TRBJ1-1; no firm D call. This CDR3 is built from 16 residues. Trimming removed 3 bases at V and 6 bases at J, with 20 bases between. Germline-derived CDR1 and CDR2 are MNHNY and SVGAGI (reference sequence). The CDR3 loop is CASSYPPGGLRAEAFF. In nucleotides, the CDR3 is TGTGCCAGCAGTTATCCCCCCGGCGGGTTGAGAGCTGAAGCTTTCTTT.

This clone was found once. V is TRBV5-1 and J is TRBJ1-2; no firm D call. The germline V and J ends were trimmed by 4 bases and 0 bases, with 10 bases remaining between them. Germline V lookup: CDR1 SGHRS, CDR2 YFSETQ. This CDR3 has 14 residues. CDR3 in amino acids: CASSLGEANYGYTF. Written as DNA, the CDR3 is TGCGCCAGCAGCCTCGGGGAAGCTAACTATGGCTACACCTTC.

The chain links TRBV10-1 to TRBJ1-2; 10 nucleotides match TRBD1. This CDR3 is 15 amino acids long. Unmatched junction bases numbered 10, after V lost 5 bases and J lost 7 bases. Per germline, CDR1 WNHNN and CDR2 SYGVQD (reference sequence). This CDR3 is CASSLKGTGEGGYTF. Here the CDR3 DNA reads TGCGCCAGCAGTTTAAAAGGGACAGGGGAGGGTGGCTACACCTTC.

The chain joins TRBV2 to TRBJ1-6; 8 bases are shared with TRBD1. Germline lookup yields CDR1 SNHLY and CDR2 FYNNEI. The trim removed 7 bases at V and 10 bases at J, leaving 12 bases unmatched. The CDR3 runs to 15 residues. The CDR3 DNA reads TGTGCCAGCATCGAGCAGGGGGCGCTTGCATCACCCCTCCACTTT. It is translated as CASIEQGALASPLHF.

The V and J genes are TRBV6-5 and TRBJ2-5, with 13 bases that match TRBD2. Per germline, CDR1 MNHEY and CDR2 SVGAGI. The V gene end was trimmed by 9 bases and the J gene end by 5 bases; junction bases not matched to a gene: 6. This CDR3 has 14 residues. CDR3 sequence: CASGLAGARETQYF. Written as DNA, the CDR3 is TGTGCCAGTGGACTAGCGGGGGCTCGGGAGACCCAGTACTTC.

The chain carries TRBV4-2 and TRBJ1-2; D is unclear. The V end was cut by 4 bases, the J end by 4 bases, with 16 bases between. CDR1 is LGHNA, CDR2 YNFKEQ, per germline. This CDR3 contains 15 residues. DNA for the CDR3: TGTGCCAGCAGCCTCACCGCAAGGGAGGGCTATGGCTACACCTTC. Translated, it gives CASSLTAREGYGYTF.

This chain joins TRBV4-2 and TRBJ2-3; TRBD2 might be the D (5 bases). This CDR3 comprises 16 residues. Germline values: CDR1 LGHNA, CDR2 YNFKEQ. Trimming shortened V by 0 bases and J by 1 base, and 11 bases separated the two germline ends. Here the CDR3 DNA reads TGTGCCAGCAGCCAAGATCGGGGTGGCGGCACAGATACGCAGTATTTT. It encodes CASSQDRGGGTDTQYF.

The chain is built from TRBV6-5 and TRBJ2-7; 7 positions agree with TRBD1. Germline CDR1 reads MNHEY; CDR2 reads SVGAGI. The V and J ends lost 6 bases and 6 bases, in that order; junction bases with no gene match: 5. This CDR3 contains 12 residues. The DNA of the CDR3 is TGTGCCAGCAGCCTTCGACAGGGCGAGCAGTACTTC. Amino acid sequence: CASSLRQGEQYF.

The chain carries TRBV27 and TRBJ1-2; the match to TRBD1 covers 9 bases. The CDR3 is made up of 14 amino acids. The junction had 11 bases not matched to a gene; V was cut back by 5 bases and J by 10 bases. Germline assignment: CDR1 MNHEY and CDR2 SMNVEV (reference sequence). The CDR3 bases are TGTGCCAGCAGTCACCGGGAACAGGGGGCAGTCTACACCTTC. Protein sequence: CASSHREQGAVYTF.

This rearrangement joins TRBV5-1 to TRBJ2-1, with a weak D call TRBD1 (6 bases). From germline, CDR1 is SGHRS and CDR2 YFSETQ. This CDR3 is built from 14 residues. V was pared by 0 bases and J by 4 bases, with 8 bases between. The DNA for the CDR3 is TGCGCCAGCAGCTTGGGCCAGGGGTACAATGAGCAGTTCTTC. Translating gives CASSLGQGYNEQFF.

The V gene is TRBV7-9, the J gene TRBJ2-3; D unresolved. There are 14 residues in the CDR3. Germline CDR1 is SEHNR and CDR2 is FQNEAQ (reference sequence). V shed 1 base and J shed 0 bases, with 5 bases lying between them. The CDR3, as DNA: TGTGCCAGCAGCTTAGAAGCCAGCACAGATACGCAGTATTTT. It specifies CASSLEASTDTQYF.

The chain carries TRBV5-1 and TRBJ2-3; 10 nucleotides align to TRBD2. Germline lookup yields CDR1 SGHRS and CDR2 YFSETQ. The CDR3 spans 16 residues. Germline trimming cut 0 bases from V and 3 bases from J; bases unmatched to any gene: 4. Here the CDR3 reads CASSLGASGGTDTQYF. The CDR3 DNA reads as TGCGCCAGCAGCTTGGGGGCTAGCGGGGGAACAGATACGCAGTATTTT.

The chain carries TRBV11-3 and TRBJ2-6, with 9 positions matching TRBD1. The CDR3 length is 17 residues. Trimming cost V 4 bases and J 2 bases; bases outside gene matches: 6. Looked up from germline, CDR1 is SGHNT and CDR2 is YENEEA. CDR3 residues: CASSSGTGKTGANVLTF. The CDR3 bases are TGTGCCAGCAGCTCAGGGACAGGGAAGACTGGGGCCAACGTCCTGACTTTC. The variable domain in full, with the rest retrieved from reference TRBV11-3 and TRBJ2-6, is EAGVVQSPRYKIIEKKQPVAFWCNPISGHNTLYWYLQNLGQGPELLIRYENEEAVDDSQLPKDRFSAERLKGVDSTLKIQPAELGDSAVYLCASSSGTGKTGANVLTFGAGSRLTVL.

V gene TRBV7-9 combines with J gene TRBJ2-3, with 9 bases that match TRBD1. Germline V CDR1 and CDR2: SEHNR, FQNEAQ (reference sequence). This CDR3 contains 17 residues. Trimming took 5 bases from V and 3 from J; bases not matched to a gene: 12. Here the CDR3 DNA reads TGTGCCAGCAGCCCGCTTTGGACAGGGGTGAGGACAGATACGCAGTATTTT. It codes for CASSPLWTGVRTDTQYF. Full variable domain (outside the CDR3, taken from reference TRBV7-9 and TRBJ2-3): DTGVSQNPRHKITKRGQNVTFRCDPISEHNRLYWYRQTLGQGPEFLTYFQNEAQLEKSRLLSDRFSAERPKGSFSTLEIQRTEQGDSAMYLCASSPLWTGVRTDTQYFGPGTRLTVL.

The chain couples TRBV15 to TRBJ2-3; 8 bases match TRBD2. V was pared by 0 bases and J by 1 base, with 0 bases of the junction left unmatched. The CDR3 is 15 residues long. Germline CDR1 LNHNV, CDR2 YYDKDF (reference sequence). In nucleotides, the CDR3 is TGTGCCACCAGCAGAGATAGCGGGGGCACAGATACGCAGTATTTT. Its translation is CATSRDSGGTDTQYF.

The rearrangement joins TRBV30 to TRBJ2-7, with 7 bases aligning to TRBD1. This CDR3 region has 14 residues. Per germline, CDR1 GTSNPN and CDR2 SVGIG (reference sequence). Trimming at V came to 4 bases and at J to 6 bases, leaving 12 bases not matched to a gene. The CDR3 DNA reads TGTGCCTGGACCCACCACAGGGGATATGCCGAGCAGTACTTC. It specifies CAWTHHRGYAEQYF.

This sequence joins TRBV21-1 and TRBJ1-3; the table's D gene call, TRBD1, was not cross checked with the DNA. TRBV21-1 is flagged as a pseudogene. The CDR3 is 17 residues long. As DNA, the CDR3 is TGTGCCAGCAGCAAAGTCAGAAAGGATACAGGGGTACACACCATATATTTT. This encodes CASSKVRKDTGVHTIYF.